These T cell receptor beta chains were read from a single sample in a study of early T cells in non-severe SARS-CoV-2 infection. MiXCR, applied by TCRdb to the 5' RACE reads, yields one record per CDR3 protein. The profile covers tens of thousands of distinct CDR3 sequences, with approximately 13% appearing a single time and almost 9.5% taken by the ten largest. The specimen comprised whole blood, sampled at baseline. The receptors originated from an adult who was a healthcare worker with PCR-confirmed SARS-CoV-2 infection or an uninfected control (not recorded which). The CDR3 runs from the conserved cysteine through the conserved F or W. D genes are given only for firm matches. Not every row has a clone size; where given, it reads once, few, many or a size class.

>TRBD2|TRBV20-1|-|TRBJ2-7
TGCAGTGTGGGACTAGCGGCCACCTACGAGCAGTACTTC
CSVGLAATYEQYF
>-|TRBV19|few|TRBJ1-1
TGTGCCAGTAGCTGGCAGGGTGTAAACACTGAAGCTTTCTTT
CASSWQGVNTEAFF
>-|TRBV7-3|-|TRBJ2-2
TGTGCCAGCAGCAAAAGGACACTCCCGGGGAACACCGGGGAGCTGTTTTTT
CASSKRTLPGNTGELFF
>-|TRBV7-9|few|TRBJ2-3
TGTGCCAGCAGCTTACAAAGGGGCGGCACAGATACGCAGTATTTT
CASSLQRGGTDTQYF
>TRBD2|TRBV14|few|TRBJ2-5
TGTGCCAGCAGCCAAGAGGCTAGCGGTACTCAAGAGACCCAGTACTTC
CASSQEASGTQETQYF
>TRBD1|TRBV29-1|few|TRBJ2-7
TGCAGCGTCCTACAGGGGAGCTCCTACGAGCAGTACTTC
CSVLQGSSYEQYF
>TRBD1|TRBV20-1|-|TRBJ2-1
TGCAGTGCTAACTTCTACAGGGGTCTCAGCAATGAGCAGTTCTTC
CSANFYRGLSNEQFF
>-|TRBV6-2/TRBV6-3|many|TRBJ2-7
TGTGCCAGCAGTGTGAGGAGGTGGGAGGACGAGCAGTACTTC
CASSVRRWEDEQYF
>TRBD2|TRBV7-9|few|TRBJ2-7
TGTGCCAGCAGTCCCCATAGCGGGGGGGCCTACGAGCAGTACTTC
CASSPHSGGAYEQYF
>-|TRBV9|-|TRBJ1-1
TGTGCCAGCAGCGTAGAGAAGGAGAGAGACACTGAAGCTTTCTTT
CASSVEKERDTEAFF
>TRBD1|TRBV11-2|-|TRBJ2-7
TGTGCCAGCAGCTGGACAGGGCCCGGGTACGAGCAGTACTTC
CASSWTGPGYEQYF
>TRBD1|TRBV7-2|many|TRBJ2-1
TGTGCCAGCAGGGAAAACCGGGGACAGGAGAACAATGAGCAGTTCTTC
CASRENRGQENNEQFF
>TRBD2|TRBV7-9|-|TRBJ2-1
TGTGCCAGCAGCCTACAGACTAGCGGGAGATTAAATGAGCAGTTCTTC
CASSLQTSGRLNEQFF
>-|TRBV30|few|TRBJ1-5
TGTGCCTGGAGTGTAGGGGGAAAGGATCAGCCCCAGCATTTT
CAWSVGGKDQPQHF
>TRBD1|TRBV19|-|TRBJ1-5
TGTGCCAGTAGTTACCAGGGGGATCGTCAGCCCCAGCATTTT
CASSYQGDRQPQHF
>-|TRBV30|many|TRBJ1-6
TGTGCCTGGAGTGTCGGGGTAGGCTCACCCCTCCACTTT
CAWSVGVGSPLHF
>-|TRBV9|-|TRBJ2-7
TGTGCCAGCAGCGGAGGGGACTCCTCCTACGAGCAGTACTTC
CASSGGDSSYEQYF
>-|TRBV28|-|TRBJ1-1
TGTGCCAGCAGCCTTATCGCGACAGGGAACACTGAAGCTTTCTTT
CASSLIATGNTEAFF
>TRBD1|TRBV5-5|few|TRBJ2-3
TGTGCCAGCAGCTTGCCCCTGAGGACAGGGCGGGGAGATACGCAGTATTTT
CASSLPLRTGRGDTQYF
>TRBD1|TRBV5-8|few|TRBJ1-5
TGTGCCAGCAGCCGGCACGAAGGGGGCGGCAATCAGCCCCAGCATTTT
CASSRHEGGGNQPQHF
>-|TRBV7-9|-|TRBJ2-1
TGTGCCAGCAACCTGGGGCAGTACAATGAGCAGTTCTTC
CASNLGQYNEQFF